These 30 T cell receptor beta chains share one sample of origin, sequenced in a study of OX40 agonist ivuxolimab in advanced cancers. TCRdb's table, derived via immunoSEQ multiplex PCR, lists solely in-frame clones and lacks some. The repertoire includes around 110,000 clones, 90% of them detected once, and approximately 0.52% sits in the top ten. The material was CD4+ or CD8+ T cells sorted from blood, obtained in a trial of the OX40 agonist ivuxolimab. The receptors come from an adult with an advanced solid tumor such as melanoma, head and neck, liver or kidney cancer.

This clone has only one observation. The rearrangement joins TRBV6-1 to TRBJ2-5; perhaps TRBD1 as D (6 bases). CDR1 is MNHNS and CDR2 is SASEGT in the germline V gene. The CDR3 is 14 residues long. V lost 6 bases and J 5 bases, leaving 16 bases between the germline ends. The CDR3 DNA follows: TGTGCCAGCAGGCGGACCTCAAGGGGGGAGACCCAGTACTTC. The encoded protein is CASRRTSRGETQYF.

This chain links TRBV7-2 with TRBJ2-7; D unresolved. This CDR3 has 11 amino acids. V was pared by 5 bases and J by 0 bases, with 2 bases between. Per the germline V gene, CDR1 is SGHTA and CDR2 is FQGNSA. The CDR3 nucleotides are TGTGCCAGCAGCGTCTCCTACGAGCAGTACTTC. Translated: CASSVSYEQYF.

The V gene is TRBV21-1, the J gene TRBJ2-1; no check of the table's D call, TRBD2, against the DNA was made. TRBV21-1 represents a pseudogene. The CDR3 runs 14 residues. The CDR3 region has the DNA TGTGCCAGCAGCAGGGACGGGGGGTCCAATGAGCAGTTCTTC. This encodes CASSRDGGSNEQFF.

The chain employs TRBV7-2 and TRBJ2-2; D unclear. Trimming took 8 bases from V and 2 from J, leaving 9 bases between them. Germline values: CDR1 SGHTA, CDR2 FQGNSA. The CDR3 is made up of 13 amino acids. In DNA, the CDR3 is TGTGCCAGCCTGAAGGGTAACACCGGGGAGCTGTTTTTT. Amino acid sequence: CASLKGNTGELFF.

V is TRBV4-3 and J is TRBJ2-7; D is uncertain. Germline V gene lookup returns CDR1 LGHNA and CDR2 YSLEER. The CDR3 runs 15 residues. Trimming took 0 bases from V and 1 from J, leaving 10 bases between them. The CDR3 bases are TGCGCCAGCAGCCAAGAGTCAGGCCTATCCTACGAGCAGTACTTC. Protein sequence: CASSQESGLSYEQYF.

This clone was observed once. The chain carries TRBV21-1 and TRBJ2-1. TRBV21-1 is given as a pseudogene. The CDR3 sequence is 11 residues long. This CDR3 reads CASSKGGEQFF. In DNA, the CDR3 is TGTGCCAGCAGCAAAGGGGGGGAGCAGTTCTTC.

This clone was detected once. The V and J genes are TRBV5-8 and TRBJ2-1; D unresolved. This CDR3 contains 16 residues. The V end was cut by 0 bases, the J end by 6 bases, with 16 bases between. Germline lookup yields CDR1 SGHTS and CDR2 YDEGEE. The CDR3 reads CASSLGVSYKGNEQFF. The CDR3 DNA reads TGTGCCAGCAGCTTGGGGGTCTCTTACAAGGGCAATGAGCAGTTCTTC.

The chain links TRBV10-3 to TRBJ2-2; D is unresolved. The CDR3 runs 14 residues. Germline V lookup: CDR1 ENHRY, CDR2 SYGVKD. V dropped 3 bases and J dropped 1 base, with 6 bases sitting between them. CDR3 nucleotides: TGTGCCATCAGTGAAGTACAGAACACCGGGGAGCTGTTTTTT. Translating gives CAISEVQNTGELFF.

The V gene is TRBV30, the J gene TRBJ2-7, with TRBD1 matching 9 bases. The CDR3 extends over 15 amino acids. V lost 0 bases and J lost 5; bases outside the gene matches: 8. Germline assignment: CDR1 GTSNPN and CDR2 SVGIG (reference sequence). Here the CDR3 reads CAWSVPRTGVDEQYF. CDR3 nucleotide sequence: TGTGCCTGGAGTGTACCAAGGACAGGGGTCGACGAGCAGTACTTC. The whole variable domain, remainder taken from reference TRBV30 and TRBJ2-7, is SQTIHQWPATLVQPVGSPLSLECTVEGTSNPNLYWYRQAAGRGLQLLFYSVGIGQISSEVPQNLSASRPQDRQFILSSKKLLLSDSGFYLCAWSVPRTGVDEQYFGPGTRLTVT.

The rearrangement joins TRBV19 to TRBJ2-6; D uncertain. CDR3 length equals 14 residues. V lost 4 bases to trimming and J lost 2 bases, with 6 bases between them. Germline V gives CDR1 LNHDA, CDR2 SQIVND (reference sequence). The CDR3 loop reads CASSNSAGANVLTF. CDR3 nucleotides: TGTGCCAGTAGTAACTCTGCTGGGGCCAACGTCCTGACTTTC.

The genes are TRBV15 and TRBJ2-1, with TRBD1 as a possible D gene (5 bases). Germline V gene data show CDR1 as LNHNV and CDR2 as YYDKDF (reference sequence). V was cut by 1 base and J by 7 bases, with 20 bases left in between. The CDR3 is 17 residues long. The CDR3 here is CATSRAAAGSRYNEQFF. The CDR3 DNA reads TGTGCCACCAGCAGAGCTGCGGCAGGGTCACGGTATAATGAGCAGTTCTTC.

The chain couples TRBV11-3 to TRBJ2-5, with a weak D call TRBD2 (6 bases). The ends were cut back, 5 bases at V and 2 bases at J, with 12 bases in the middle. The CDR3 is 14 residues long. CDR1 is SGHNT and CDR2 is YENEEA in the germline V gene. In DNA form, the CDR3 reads TGTGCCAGCAGCCCATTAGGAGGGCAAGAGACCCAGTACTTC. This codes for CASSPLGGQETQYF.

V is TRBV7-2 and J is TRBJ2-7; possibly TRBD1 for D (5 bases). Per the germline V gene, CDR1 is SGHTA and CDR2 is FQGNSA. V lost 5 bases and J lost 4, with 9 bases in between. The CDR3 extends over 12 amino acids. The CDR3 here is CASSRDRYEQYF. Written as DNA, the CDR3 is TGTGCCAGCAGCCGAGACAGATACGAGCAGTACTTC.

In DNA, the CDR3 is TGTGCCAGCAGCTCTAGGACCATTAATGAAAAACTGTTTTTT. Translation gives CASSSRTINEKLFF. V and J are TRBV7-2 and TRBJ1-4; no clear D. This CDR3 region has 14 residues. Trimming left V 4 bases short and J 4 bases short, with 10 bases between. CDR1 and CDR2 (germline): SGHTA, FQGNSA. Full variable domain (remainder filled in from reference TRBV7-2 and TRBJ1-4): GAGVSQSPSNKVTEKGKDVELRCDPISGHTALYWYRQSLGQGLEFLIYFQGNSAPDKSGLPSDRFSAERTGGSVSTLTIQRTQQEDSAVYLCASSSRTINEKLFFGSGTQLSVL.

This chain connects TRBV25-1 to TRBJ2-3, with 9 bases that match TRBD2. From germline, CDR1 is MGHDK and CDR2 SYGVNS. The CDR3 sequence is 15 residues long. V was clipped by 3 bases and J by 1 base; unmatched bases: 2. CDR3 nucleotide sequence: TGTGCCAGCAGTGATAAGCGGGGGGGCACAGATACGCAGTATTTT. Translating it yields CASSDKRGGTDTQYF.

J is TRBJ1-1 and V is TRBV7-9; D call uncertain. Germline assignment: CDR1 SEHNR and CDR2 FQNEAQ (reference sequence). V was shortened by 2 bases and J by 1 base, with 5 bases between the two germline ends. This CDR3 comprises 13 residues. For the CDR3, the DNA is TGTGCCAGCAGCTTACAGGAGAACACTGAAGCTTTCTTT. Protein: CASSLQENTEAFF.

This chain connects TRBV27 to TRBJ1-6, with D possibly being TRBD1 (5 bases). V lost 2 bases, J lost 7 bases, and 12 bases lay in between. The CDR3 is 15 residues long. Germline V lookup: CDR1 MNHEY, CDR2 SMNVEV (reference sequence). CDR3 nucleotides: TGTGCCAGCAGTTTAGGGGCGAGAGTGAATTCACCCCTCCACTTT. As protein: CASSLGARVNSPLHF.

CDR3 sequence reads: CASSQTPPTSSSYNEQFF. The CDR3 region has the DNA TGCGCCAGCAGCCAAACCCCACCCACGTCGAGCTCCTACAATGAGCAGTTCTTC. V and J are TRBV4-3 and TRBJ2-1, with D hard to call. The CDR3 is 18 amino acids. V lost 2 bases to trimming and J lost 0 bases, with 17 bases between them. In germline, CDR1 is LGHNA, CDR2 YSLEER.

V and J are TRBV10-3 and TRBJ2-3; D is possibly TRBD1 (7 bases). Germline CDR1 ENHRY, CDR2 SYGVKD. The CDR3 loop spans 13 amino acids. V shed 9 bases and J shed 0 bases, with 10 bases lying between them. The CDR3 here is CAIQGGSTDTQYF. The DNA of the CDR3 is TGTGCCATTCAGGGGGGAAGCACAGATACGCAGTATTTT.

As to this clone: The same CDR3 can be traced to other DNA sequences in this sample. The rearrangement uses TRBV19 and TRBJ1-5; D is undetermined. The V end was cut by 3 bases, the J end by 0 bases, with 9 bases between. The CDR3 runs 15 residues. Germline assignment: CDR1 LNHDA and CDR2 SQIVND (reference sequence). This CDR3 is CASSIGGYSNQPQHF. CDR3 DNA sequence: TGTGCCAGTAGTATCGGCGGGTATAGCAATCAGCCCCAGCATTTT. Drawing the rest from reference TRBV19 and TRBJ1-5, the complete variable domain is DGGITQSPKYLFRKEGQNVTLSCEQNLNHDAMYWYRQDPGQGLRLIYYSQIVNDFQKGDIAEGYSVSREKKESFPLTVTSAQKNPTAFYLCASSIGGYSNQPQHFGDGTRLSIL.

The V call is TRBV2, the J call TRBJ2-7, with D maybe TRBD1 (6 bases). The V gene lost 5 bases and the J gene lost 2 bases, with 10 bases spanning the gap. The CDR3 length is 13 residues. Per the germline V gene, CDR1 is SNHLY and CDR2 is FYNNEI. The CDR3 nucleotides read TGTGCCAGCAGTCTACGGGACACCTACGAGCAGTACTTC. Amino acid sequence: CASSLRDTYEQYF.

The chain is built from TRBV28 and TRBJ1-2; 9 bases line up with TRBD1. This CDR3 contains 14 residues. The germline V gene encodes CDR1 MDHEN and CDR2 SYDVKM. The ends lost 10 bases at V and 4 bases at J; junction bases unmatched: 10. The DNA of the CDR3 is TGTGCCACCGTAACAACAGGGGGCGTCTATGGCTACACCTTC. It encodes CATVTTGGVYGYTF.

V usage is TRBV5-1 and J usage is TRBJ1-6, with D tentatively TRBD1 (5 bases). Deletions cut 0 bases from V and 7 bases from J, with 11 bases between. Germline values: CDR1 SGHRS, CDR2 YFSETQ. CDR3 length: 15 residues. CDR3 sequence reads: CASSLGTQGNSPLHF. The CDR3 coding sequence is TGCGCCAGCAGCTTGGGGACACAAGGGAATTCACCCCTCCACTTT.

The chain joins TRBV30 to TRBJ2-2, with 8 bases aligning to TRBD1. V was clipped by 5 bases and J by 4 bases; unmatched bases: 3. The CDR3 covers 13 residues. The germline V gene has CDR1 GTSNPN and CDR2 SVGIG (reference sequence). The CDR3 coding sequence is TGTGCCTGGGGACAGGGAGGCACCGGGGAGCTGTTTTTT. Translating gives CAWGQGGTGELFF.

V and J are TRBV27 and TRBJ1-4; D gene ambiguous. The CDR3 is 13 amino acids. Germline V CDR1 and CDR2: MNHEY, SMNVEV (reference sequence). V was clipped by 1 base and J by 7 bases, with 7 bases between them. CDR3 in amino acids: CASSLWLGEKLFF. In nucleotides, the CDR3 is TGTGCCAGCAGTTTATGGCTGGGTGAAAAACTGTTTTTT.

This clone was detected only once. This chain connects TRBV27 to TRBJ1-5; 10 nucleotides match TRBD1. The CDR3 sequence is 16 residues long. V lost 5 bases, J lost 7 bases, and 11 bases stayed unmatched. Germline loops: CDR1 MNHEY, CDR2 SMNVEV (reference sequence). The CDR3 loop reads CASSLRQGADGQPQHF. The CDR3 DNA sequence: TGTGCCAGCAGTCTTCGACAGGGGGCAGATGGACAGCCCCAGCATTTT.

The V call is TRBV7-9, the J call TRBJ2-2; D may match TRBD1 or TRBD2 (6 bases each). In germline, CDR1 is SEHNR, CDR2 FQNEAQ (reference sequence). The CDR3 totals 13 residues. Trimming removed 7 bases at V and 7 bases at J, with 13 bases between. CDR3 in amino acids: CASTVGGGGELFF. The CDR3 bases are TGTGCCAGCACCGTGGGGGGCGGCGGGGAGCTGTTTTTT.

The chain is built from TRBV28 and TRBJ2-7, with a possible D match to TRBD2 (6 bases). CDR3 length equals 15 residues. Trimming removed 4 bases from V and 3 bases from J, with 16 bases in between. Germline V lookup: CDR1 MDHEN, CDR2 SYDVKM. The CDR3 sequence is CASSSAGSTHYEQYF. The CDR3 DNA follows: TGTGCCAGCAGTTCCGCGGGGTCCACTCACTACGAGCAGTACTTC.

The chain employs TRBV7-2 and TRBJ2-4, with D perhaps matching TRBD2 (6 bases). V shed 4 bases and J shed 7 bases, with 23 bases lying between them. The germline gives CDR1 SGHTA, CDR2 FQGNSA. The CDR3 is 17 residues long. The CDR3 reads CASSSGSRAGTGNIQYF. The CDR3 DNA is TGTGCCAGCAGCTCCGGGAGCAGGGCTGGGACGGGGAACATTCAGTACTTC.

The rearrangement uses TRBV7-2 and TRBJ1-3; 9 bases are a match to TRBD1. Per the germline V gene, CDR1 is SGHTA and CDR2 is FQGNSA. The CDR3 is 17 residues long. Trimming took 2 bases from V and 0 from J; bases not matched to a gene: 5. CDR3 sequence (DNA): TGTGCCAGCAGCTTAACAGGGGGCCTCAGCTCTGGAAACACCATATATTTT. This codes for CASSLTGGLSSGNTIYF.